This entry features one TCR beta chain sequence. This clone appeared once. Its specific antigen is unknown. The sample holds no much larger clone one base away, and base qualities are not on file. TCRbeta CDR3 regions were amplified from genomic DNA using the immunoSEQ Assay, a bias-controlled multiplex PCR. The study's processing was this. The number of nucleated cells in each sample was estimated by amplification of reference gene primers within the assay. To quantify the absolute abundance of each unique TCRbeta CDR3 rearrangement, sequence reads were collapsed and filtered. Productive Simpson clonality was computed per sample as the square root of Simpson's diversity index over productive rearrangements. Here the immuneACCESS table is served through TCRdb, limited to in-frame sequences with V and J called. Missing clones are a known gap in these copies; in checked studies unresolved V genes cover under half, and the rest lacks a known reason. V, J and clone size reflect that table, while D and trimming were determined from the DNA. The sample records approximately 80,000 clones, more than 75% of which are singletons. Under 11% of the sample belongs to the ten largest clones.

The CDR1 and CDR2 encoded by the germline V gene are ENHRY and SYGVKD. From cysteine to phenylalanine, the CDR3 is 14 amino acids long. Here the CDR3 DNA is all that survives: 42 bases in frame from base 1. Unmatched junction bases come to 6, with V trimmed by 9 bases and J by 3 bases. The collaborating institutions used their own protocols to collect whole blood in K2EDTA tubes. Collaborator samples were shipped for TCRbeta analysis as frozen whole blood, isolated PBMCs, or DNA extracted from either sample type. This sample was taken from a study of blood T cell repertoires in COVID-19 (dated by TCRdb to 2018 to 2020). Concerning the study at large: Samples covering the acute and convalescent phases of COVID-19 were provided by collaborators in the United States, Italy and Spain. The repertoires were released in a freely available public database intended as a resource for research on the immune response to SARS-CoV-2. The samples were drawn from the first 160 participants of the ongoing ImmuneRACE study and from 1,254 subjects provided by 6 global collaborators. A de-identified subject ID, COVID-19 status, age in years and sex were almost always included in the sample metadata. The material from the prospective study consisted of cDNA or gDNA derived from T cells, B-cell-depleted T cells, or PBMCs. The dataset comprised deeply sampled blood TCRbeta repertoires from subjects exposed to, actively infected with, or recovered from COVID-19. Where available, HLA class I and class II types were taken from metadata supplied by the sample provider and were not determined by assay-based typing. Paper-wide results and their limitations: The quantity of clinical and demographic metadata differed by source and by participant and was supplied without curation.

This TCR derives from a man aged 55 to 70 with acute or convalescent COVID-19. Material: peripheral blood. The sequence links TRBV10-3 to TRBJ2-2; the junction holds 8 bases that match TRBD1. The DNA sequence reads TGTGCCATTGCGCAGGGGGCGGACACCGGGGAGCTGTTTTTT. Its protein reads: CAIAQGADTGELFF.